The T cell receptor (beta chain) described here comes from a study of CD8+ T cells in alopecia areata. Pooled cutaneous lymph node cells were sorted using CD4, CD8alpha, NKG2D, NKG2ACE and other markers. This clone was picked up a small number of times. The target antigen is unknown. Mouse gene names apply. The observed sequence ends 4 residues before the CDR3 terminus, with the missing tail filled in from the germline J gene. Study-wide points: There were also resident alphabeta T cells of normal skin sequenced in scalp samples. Higher clonality than in normal scalp was seen in lesional scalp, especially alopecia totalis/universalis.

TCR sequencing used cDNA made by reverse transcription of extracted RNA. Sequencing was performed with immunoSEQ multiplex PCR; in TCRdb, only in-frame clones are kept and a portion is missing. The table lists more than 250,000 clones, with no singletons. The CDR3 has 15 amino acids. The germline V and J ends were trimmed by 1 base and 3 bases, with 11 bases remaining between them. In germline, CDR1 is NSQYPW, CDR2 LRSPGD (reference sequence). Sample: CD4+ T cells sorted from a lymph node. The sequence derives from a C3H/HeJ mouse with alopecia areata. Strain haplotype at MHC: H2-k. V and J are TRBV1 and TRBJ2-5, with TRBD1 as a possible D gene (6 bases). The chain's CDR3 is CTCSAGGGQQDTQYF. The sequenced part of the CDR3 DNA is TGCACCTGCAGTGCAGGAGGAGGACAGCAAGAC.